Shown below are 18 T cell receptor beta chains from a single sample sequenced in a study of T cell responses to AZD1222 COVID-19 vaccine. This table comes from immunoSEQ multiplex PCR, and its TCRdb copy is limited to in-frame clones, with some not included. The sample has roughly 93,000 clones, about 92% seen once; the top ten hold approximately 5%. The sequenced sample was peripheral blood, obtained 28 days after the second AZD1222 dose. The receptors stem from an adult who received the AZD1222 COVID-19 vaccine.

The chain links TRBV9 to TRBJ2-3; D unresolved. The CDR3 has 15 residues. Trimming pared 0 bases from V and 2 bases from J, leaving 10 bases between. Looked up from germline, CDR1 is SGDLS and CDR2 is YYNGEE. As DNA, the CDR3 is TGTGCCAGCAGCGTAGAAGACGGAGACACAGATACGCAGTATTTT. Its translation is CASSVEDGDTDTQYF.

V gene TRBV7-9 combines with J gene TRBJ2-2; D is perhaps TRBD1 (6 bases). CDR1 is SEHNR and CDR2 is FQNEAQ in the germline V gene (reference sequence). There are 15 residues in the CDR3. Trimming left V 2 bases short and J 4 bases short, with 11 bases between. The CDR3 sequence is CASSLQDSPTGELFF. The CDR3 nucleotides are TGTGCCAGCAGCTTACAGGACAGCCCCACCGGGGAGCTGTTTTTT.

The CDR3 region is CASSLVLRGQETQYF. CDR3 sequence (DNA): TGTGCCAGCAGCTTGGTTTTGCGGGGCCAAGAGACCCAGTACTTC. The chain employs TRBV5-6 and TRBJ2-5; perhaps TRBD2 as D (6 bases). This CDR3 is built from 15 residues. The germline V and J ends were trimmed by 0 bases and 1 base, with 10 bases remaining between them. Germline values: CDR1 SGHDT, CDR2 YYEEEE.

V is TRBV3-1 (or the pseudogene TRBV3-2) and J is TRBJ2-1, with TRBD2 identical over 7 bases. With 4 bases clipped from V and 6 bases from J, the junction kept 9 bases outside the gene matches. CDR1 is LGHDT, CDR2 YNNKEL, per germline (reference sequence). The CDR3 runs 15 residues. The CDR3 region is CASSPTRLAGNEQFF. The DNA for the CDR3 is TGTGCCAGCAGCCCAACCCGACTAGCAGGCAATGAGCAGTTCTTC.

The chain's CDR3 is CASSRTSTATDEQYV. CDR3 nucleotide sequence: TGCGCCAGCAGCCGGACTAGTACGGCAACAGACGAGCAGTACGTC. The V gene is TRBV4-1, the J gene TRBJ2-7; 7 bases are a match to TRBD2. The CDR3 is made up of 15 amino acids. J gave up 5 bases and V 4 bases, and 11 bases lay outside the gene matches. Germline CDR1 MGHRA, CDR2 YSYEKL.

This clone appeared a single time. The gene calls are TRBV5-1 and TRBJ1-4, with a weak D call TRBD1 (6 bases). Germline V CDR1 and CDR2: SGHRS, YFSETQ. Trimming pared 3 bases from V and 7 bases from J, leaving 16 bases between. CDR3 length: 15 residues. The CDR3, as DNA: TGCGCCAGCAGCTCGGATGTAGGGGGAAGTGAAAAACTGTTTTTT. It encodes CASSSDVGGSEKLFF.

This clone was seen just once. The chain uses TRBV30 and TRBJ2-3; D is perhaps TRBD1 (5 bases). Trimming cost V 0 bases and J 5 bases, with 15 bases left between them. CDR3 length equals 15 residues. Germline CDR1 and CDR2: GTSNPN and SVGIG (reference sequence). CDR3 sequence reads: CAWSVGPRELDTQYF. The DNA of the CDR3 is TGTGCCTGGAGTGTGGGGCCTAGGGAACTAGATACGCAGTATTTT.

The gene calls are TRBV19 and TRBJ1-3; D is unresolved. The CDR3 sequence is 15 residues long. Between the trimmed V and J ends, which lost 3 bases and 1 base, there was a span of 10 bases. Germline assignment: CDR1 LNHDA and CDR2 SQIVND (reference sequence). CDR3 nucleotide sequence: TGTGCCAGTAGTATTAGCAGGCAGTCTGGAAACACCATATATTTT. Its translation: CASSISRQSGNTIYF. The variable domain in full, completed from reference TRBV19 and TRBJ1-3, reads DGGITQSPKYLFRKEGQNVTLSCEQNLNHDAMYWYRQDPGQGLRLIYYSQIVNDFQKGDIAEGYSVSREKKESFPLTVTSAQKNPTAFYLCASSISRQSGNTIYFGEGSWLTVV.

V and J are TRBV6-5 and TRBJ2-2; TRBD2 matches at 7 bases. Per germline, CDR1 MNHEY and CDR2 SVGAGI. With 0 bases clipped from V and 6 bases from J, the junction kept 7 bases outside the gene matches. CDR3 size: 16 residues. CDR3 in DNA: TGTGCCAGCAGTTACTCGGGGAGGGAAATCCCCGGGGAGCTGTTTTTT. This gives the protein CASSYSGREIPGELFF.

The V gene is TRBV3-1 (or the pseudogene TRBV3-2), the J gene TRBJ2-3, with TRBD2 identical over 10 bases. V was pared by 3 bases and J by 4 bases, with 7 bases of the junction left unmatched. CDR3 length: 16 residues. The germline V gene encodes CDR1 LGHDT and CDR2 YNNKEL (reference sequence). The CDR3 loop is CASSQGLAIGPDTQYF. The CDR3 coding sequence is TGTGCCAGCAGCCAGGGACTAGCGATAGGCCCAGATACGCAGTATTTT.

The DNA for the CDR3 is TGTGCCAGCAGCGCGGCCGGGACACTTGATTCACCCCTCCACTTT. It yields the protein CASSAAGTLDSPLHF. J is TRBJ1-6 and V is TRBV9, with D tentatively TRBD1 (6 bases). V lost 3 bases, J lost 8 bases, and 15 bases lay in between. The CDR3 contains 15 residues. Germline CDR1 and CDR2: SGDLS and YYNGEE.

This chain links TRBV27 with TRBJ2-3; 10 bases line up with TRBD2. Germline trimming cut 3 bases from V and 6 bases from J; bases unmatched to any gene: 3. The V gene's germline CDR1 is MNHEY and CDR2 SMNVEV (reference sequence). This CDR3 contains 14 residues. CDR3 in DNA: TGTGCCAGCAGTTTGGGGACTAGCGTGGATACGCAGTATTTT. It specifies CASSLGTSVDTQYF.

The chain carries TRBV27 and TRBJ1-5; a weak D match, TRBD1 (5 bases). CDR1 is MNHEY and CDR2 is SMNVEV in the germline V gene (reference sequence). The CDR3 length is 15 residues. The V gene lost 2 bases and the J gene lost 4 bases, with 12 bases spanning the gap. CDR3 loop: CASSLVGAENQPQHF. CDR3 bases: TGTGCCAGCAGTTTAGTAGGGGCAGAAAATCAGCCCCAGCATTTT.

The chain is built from TRBV19 and TRBJ1-2; tentative D call: TRBD1 (5 bases). V lost 6 bases to trimming and J lost 3 bases, with 14 bases between them. The CDR3 consists of 14 residues. The germline CDR1 and CDR2 sequences are LNHDA and SQIVND (reference sequence). CDR3 in DNA: TGTGCCAGTAGGCCGGGGACGGTCGACTATGGCTACACCTTC. Residues: CASRPGTVDYGYTF. Supplemented by reference TRBV19 and TRBJ1-2, the full variable domain reads DGGITQSPKYLFRKEGQNVTLSCEQNLNHDAMYWYRQDPGQGLRLIYYSQIVNDFQKGDIAEGYSVSREKKESFPLTVTSAQKNPTAFYLCASRPGTVDYGYTFGSGTRLTVV.

The V and J genes are TRBV2 and TRBJ1-4; D may be TRBD1 (5 bases). Germline V CDR1 and CDR2: SNHLY, FYNNEI. Trimming took off 4 bases at V and 8 bases at J, with 17 bases between the two ends. The CDR3 length is 15 residues. The DNA of the CDR3 is TGTGCCAGCAGTGGGACAACTAGAAACGGGGAAAAACTGTTTTTT. Its protein is CASSGTTRNGEKLFF.

The chain links TRBV6-4 to TRBJ1-2; weak D call: TRBD1 (5 bases). Germline V CDR1 and CDR2: MRHNA, SNTAGT. V was cut by 0 bases and J by 2 bases, with 7 bases left in between. This CDR3 contains 14 residues. The DNA of the CDR3 is TGTGCCAGCAGTGACTCGGGGGGAAACTATGGCTACACCTTC. Its translation: CASSDSGGNYGYTF.

CDR3 amino acids: CASSPTGGSYEQYV. CDR3 sequence (DNA): TGTGCCAGCAGTCCTACAGGGGGATCCTACGAGCAGTACGTC. The chain recombines TRBV6-5 with TRBJ2-7; 8 nucleotides agree with TRBD1. The germline CDR1 and CDR2 sequences are MNHEY and SVGAGI. The V gene end was trimmed by 5 bases and the J gene end by 1 base; junction bases not matched to a gene: 4. There are 14 residues in the CDR3.

The chain couples TRBV5-1 to TRBJ1-4; 7 nucleotides align to TRBD1. The CDR3 has 16 residues. CDR1 is SGHRS, CDR2 YFSETQ, per germline. V gave up 0 bases and J gave up 2 bases; unmatched junction bases: 4. For the CDR3, the DNA is TGCGCCAGCAGCTTGGGACAGGGTGCCACTAATGAAAAACTGTTTTTT. It is translated as CASSLGQGATNEKLFF.